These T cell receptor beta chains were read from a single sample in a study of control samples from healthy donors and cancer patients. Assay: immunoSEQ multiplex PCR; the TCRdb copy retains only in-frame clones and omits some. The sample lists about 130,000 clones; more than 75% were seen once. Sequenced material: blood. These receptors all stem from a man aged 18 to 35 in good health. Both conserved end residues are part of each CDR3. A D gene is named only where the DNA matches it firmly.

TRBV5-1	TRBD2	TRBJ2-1	TGCGCCAGCAGCAACCAGGGACTAGCGGGAGGGTATGAGCAGTTCTTC	CASSNQGLAGGYEQFF
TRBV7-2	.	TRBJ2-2	TGTGCCAGCAGCTTAGGAGGGGGAGTTCGGACCGGGGAGCTGTTTTTT	CASSLGGGVRTGELFF
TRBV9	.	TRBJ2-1	TGTGCCAGCGGTCGGACCGGGACCCCCAATGAGCAGTTCTTC	CASGRTGTPNEQFF
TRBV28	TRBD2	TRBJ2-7	TGTGCCAGCAGTTTCCCTAGCGGGGGGACCTACGAGCAGTACTTC	CASSFPSGGTYEQYF
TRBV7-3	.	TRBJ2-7	TGTGCCAGCAGCTTAACCGCGACAAAAGACTACGAGCAGTACTTC	CASSLTATKDYEQYF
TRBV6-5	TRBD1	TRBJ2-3	TGTGCCAGCAGTTACGGGGGACAGGGGGCCACAGATACGCAGTATTTT	CASSYGGQGATDTQYF
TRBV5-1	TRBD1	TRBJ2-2	TGCGCCAGCAGCTCGACAGGGGATCGTACCGGGGAGCTGTTTTTT	CASSSTGDRTGELFF
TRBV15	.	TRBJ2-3	TGTGCCACCAGCAGAACCCCGGACCGCACAGATACGCAGTATTTT	CATSRTPDRTDTQYF
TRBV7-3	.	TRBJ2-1	TGTGCCAGCAGCACCACGGGGAATGAGCAGTTCTTC	CASSTTGNEQFF
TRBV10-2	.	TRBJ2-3	TGCGCCAGCAGTGAGTCGAAACCAAAGGGCTTAGATACGCAGTATTTT	CASSESKPKGLDTQYF
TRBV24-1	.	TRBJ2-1	TGTGCCACCAGCCGAGGTAATGAGCAGTTCTTC	CATSRGNEQFF
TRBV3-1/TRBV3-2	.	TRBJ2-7	TGTGCCAGCAGCCGGTGGAATGACATAGCCTACTTC	CASSRWNDIAYF
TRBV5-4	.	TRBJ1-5	TGTGCCAGCAGCTTGGGACCGAATCAGCCCCAGCATTTT	CASSLGPNQPQHF
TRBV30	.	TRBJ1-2	TGTGCCTGGAGTTGGGACGGGGCTAACTATGGCTACACCTTC	CAWSWDGANYGYTF